These 20 T cell receptor beta chains were all obtained from the same sample, sequenced in a study of cytomegalovirus exposure and HLA in healthy donors. With 60 Vbeta and 13 Jbeta primers, the PCR was carried out. Here immunoSEQ multiplex PCR was the method, and the copy in TCRdb shows in-frame clones only, minus some. The data show approximately 120,000 clones, with approximately 73% seen just once and approximately 4.8% held by the top ten. The specimen was PBMCs. These receptors all stem from a man in his sixties in good health and CMV-seropositive.

The CDR3, as DNA: TGTGCCAGCAGTGATCAGGGTAACACTGAAGCTTTCTTT. Protein product: CASSDQGNTEAFF. The chain uses TRBV2 and TRBJ1-1, with TRBD1 as a possible D gene (5 bases). This CDR3 spans 13 amino acids. V was shortened by 3 bases and J by 2 bases, with 7 bases between the two germline ends. Germline loops: CDR1 SNHLY, CDR2 FYNNEI.

This rearrangement joins TRBV29-1 to TRBJ1-5; 8 bases fit TRBD1. In germline, CDR1 is SQVTM, CDR2 ANQGSEA. CDR3 length equals 13 residues. The junction had 5 bases not matched to a gene; V was cut back by 6 bases and J by 4 bases. The DNA for the CDR3 is TGCAGCGTCGGGACAGGACCTAATCAGCCCCAGCATTTT. Protein: CSVGTGPNQPQHF.

The chain uses TRBV5-1 and TRBJ1-5; tentatively, D is TRBD1 (6 bases). The length of the CDR3 is 15 residues. Looked up from germline, CDR1 is SGHRS and CDR2 is YFSETQ. V was cut by 4 bases and J by 2 bases, with 13 bases left in between. Here the CDR3 reads CASSLIQGGNQPQHF. The CDR3 DNA follows: TGCGCCAGCAGCCTGATACAGGGAGGCAATCAGCCCCAGCATTTT.

CDR3 in amino acids: CASSLPGGPHEQFF. Written as DNA, the CDR3 is TGTGCCAGCAGCTTGCCGGGGGGGCCTCATGAGCAGTTCTTC. V and J are TRBV7-9 and TRBJ2-1, with 8 bases matching TRBD2. This CDR3 has 14 residues. Germline V CDR1 and CDR2: SEHNR, FQNEAQ (reference sequence). V lost 3 bases, J lost 8 bases, and 6 bases stayed unmatched.

This clone was observed a handful of times. The rearrangement links TRBV11-3 to TRBJ1-1, with D unclear. CDR1 is SGHNT and CDR2 is YENEEA in the germline V gene. The CDR3 covers 14 residues. Trimming shortened V by 1 base and J by 6 bases, and 12 bases separated the two germline ends. The CDR3 region is CASSLGSRDPEAFF. The CDR3 nucleotides are TGTGCCAGCAGCTTAGGTAGTCGAGATCCTGAAGCTTTCTTT. Using reference TRBV11-3 and TRBJ1-1 for the parts outside the CDR3, the full variable domain is EAGVVQSPRYKIIEKKQPVAFWCNPISGHNTLYWYLQNLGQGPELLIRYENEEAVDDSQLPKDRFSAERLKGVDSTLKIQPAELGDSAVYLCASSLGSRDPEAFFGQGTRLTVV.

This sequence joins TRBV4-2 and TRBJ2-3, with 7 bases fitting TRBD2. Germline V gene sequence: CDR1 LGHNA, CDR2 YNFKEQ. The CDR3 runs to 16 residues. The V segment lost 3 bases and the J segment 3 bases; nucleotides outside the gene matches: 9. CDR3 residues: CASSQRAGVPTDTQYF. CDR3 coding DNA: TGTGCCAGCAGCCAGAGGGCGGGGGTGCCAACAGATACGCAGTATTTT.

The chain recombines TRBV19 with TRBJ2-7; TRBD1 matches 9 bases. The germline CDR1 and CDR2 sequences are LNHDA and SQIVND (reference sequence). This CDR3 is 16 amino acids long. V trimming: 6 bases; J trimming: 5 bases; junction bases outside the gene matches: 14. For the CDR3, the DNA is TGTGCCAGTAGCCGCCTTCCAGGGACAGGGCAGGACGAGCAGTACTTC. Residues: CASSRLPGTGQDEQYF.

V and J are TRBV10-1 and TRBJ1-1; D remains unclear. The germline V gene encodes CDR1 WNHNN and CDR2 SYGVQD (reference sequence). The CDR3 sequence is 13 residues long. With 7 bases removed from V and 1 base from J, the gap between germline ends came to 10 bases. CDR3 sequence: CASKSQPNTEAFF. CDR3 bases: TGCGCCAGCAAGTCACAGCCGAACACTGAAGCTTTCTTT.

This chain connects TRBV4-2 to TRBJ1-1; the D is unclear. Germline assignment: CDR1 LGHNA and CDR2 YNFKEQ. The CDR3 length is 14 residues. V lost 1 base, J lost 6 bases, and 12 bases lay in between. The CDR3 spells CASSQGRVVAEAFF. The CDR3 bases are TGTGCCAGCAGCCAAGGGAGGGTTGTCGCTGAAGCTTTCTTT.

The chain combines TRBV6-5 with TRBJ1-2, with TRBD1 identical over 10 bases. V lost 8 bases, J lost 5 bases, and 11 bases stayed unmatched. The CDR3 sequence is 15 residues long. Germline values: CDR1 MNHEY, CDR2 SVGAGI. The CDR3 loop reads CASGGQGRRDYGYTF. As DNA, the CDR3 is TGTGCCAGCGGGGGACAGGGGCGCCGAGATTATGGCTACACCTTC.

With respect to this clone: One junction end disagrees with the germline gene, perhaps due to a read error. The genes are TRBV4-1 and TRBJ1-1; no definite D call. Germline assignment: CDR1 MGHRA and CDR2 YSYEKL. CDR3 length: 14 residues. Here the CDR3 reads CASSQDLRNSEAFF. The CDR3 region has the DNA TGCGCCAGCAGCCAAGATCTGAGGAACTCTGAAGCTTTCTTT.

This sequence joins TRBV7-8 and TRBJ1-1, with D unresolved. The CDR3 is made up of 13 amino acids. CDR1 and CDR2 (germline): SGHVS, FQNEAQ. Trimming took off 1 base at V and 5 bases at J, with 8 bases between the two ends. The CDR3 region is CASSLGTGTEAFF. The DNA of the CDR3 is TGTGCCAGCAGCTTAGGGACTGGGACTGAAGCTTTCTTT.

The CDR3, as DNA: TGTGCCAGTACCGCCCAGGATACGCAGTATTTT. This translates into CASTAQDTQYF. The chain recombines TRBV19 with TRBJ2-3; D is undetermined. The germline gives CDR1 LNHDA, CDR2 SQIVND (reference sequence). The CDR3 totals 11 residues. Between the trimmed V and J ends, which lost 7 bases and 6 bases, there was a span of 8 bases. Using reference TRBV19 and TRBJ2-3 for the parts outside the CDR3, the full variable domain is DGGITQSPKYLFRKEGQNVTLSCEQNLNHDAMYWYRQDPGQGLRLIYYSQIVNDFQKGDIAEGYSVSREKKESFPLTVTSAQKNPTAFYLCASTAQDTQYFGPGTRLTVL.

J is TRBJ2-3 and V is TRBV28; TRBD2 is a possible D gene (5 bases). The CDR3 covers 16 residues. The ends were cut back, 1 base at V and 4 bases at J, with 15 bases in the middle. Germline V gene data show CDR1 as MDHEN and CDR2 as SYDVKM. The CDR3: CASSLFRLIVSDTQYF. Written as DNA, the CDR3 is TGTGCCAGCAGTTTATTCAGACTAATAGTATCAGATACGCAGTATTTT.

The chain links TRBV19 to TRBJ1-5; D uncertain. V lost 5 bases and J 5 bases, leaving 10 bases between the germline ends. Germline V lookup: CDR1 LNHDA, CDR2 SQIVND (reference sequence). This CDR3 spans 13 amino acids. This CDR3 is CASSPSRDQPQHF. The CDR3 coding sequence is TGTGCCAGTAGTCCCTCTCGGGATCAGCCCCAGCATTTT.

CDR3 loop: CASSPTTGDTQYF. The CDR3 region has the DNA TGTGCCAGCAGCCCCACAACAGGGGATACGCAGTATTTT. The genes are TRBV7-3 and TRBJ2-3; D possibly corresponds to TRBD1 (6 bases). The CDR3 runs to 13 residues. CDR1 is SGHTA, CDR2 FQGTGA, per germline. V lost 5 bases and J 6 bases, leaving 12 bases between the germline ends.

The CDR3 DNA is TGTGCCAGCAGCGCCGACAGGGACGTTTCACCCCTCCACTTT. Translating it yields CASSADRDVSPLHF. V and J are TRBV2 and TRBJ1-6, with TRBD1 matching over 7 bases. V lost 6 bases, J lost 9 bases, and 8 bases stayed unmatched. The V gene's germline CDR1 is SNHLY and CDR2 FYNNEI. This CDR3 is built from 14 residues.

This sequence joins TRBV28 and TRBJ2-7, with 7 bases lining up with TRBD1. CDR1 and CDR2 from the germline V gene are MDHEN and SYDVKM. After removal of 8 bases from V and 9 bases from J, the junction contained 10 bases not matched to a gene. This CDR3 has 12 amino acids. CDR3 nucleotide sequence: TGTGCCAGCTCGGGACAGCTAAAGGGGCAGTACTTC. Residues: CASSGQLKGQYF.

The chain carries TRBV25-1 and TRBJ2-7; TRBD1 agrees at 9 bases. CDR1 is MGHDK, CDR2 SYGVNS, per germline. This CDR3 region has 16 residues. Trimming removed 1 base from V and 5 bases from J; junction bases left unmatched: 9. The CDR3, as DNA: TGTGCCAGCAGTGAATCGCCGGGACAGGGTACCCACGAGCAGTACTTC. It codes for CASSESPGQGTHEQYF.

V and J are TRBV6-1 and TRBJ1-1; tentatively, D is TRBD1 (6 bases). The CDR3 contains 15 residues. V gave up 5 bases and J gave up 3 bases, with 16 bases separating them. Germline lookup yields CDR1 MNHNS and CDR2 SASEGT. This chain's CDR3 is CASSIVDSRDTEAFF. CDR3 bases: TGTGCCAGCAGTATCGTGGACAGCCGAGACACTGAAGCTTTCTTT.